The 31 T cell receptor beta chains listed next were all sequenced from one sample in a study of T-cell reconstitution after alpha-beta-depleted transplantation in children (dated by TCRdb to about 2016). Explained via the paper, the time point label denotes: day 60 (about 2 months) after transplantation. The treatment or condition tag for this specimen amounts to: allogeneic hematopoietic cell transplantation with graft depleted of TCRalphabeta T cells and CD19 B cells. Libraries were built with PCR. The reads were generated on an Illumina HiSeq 2500. TCR library preparation used molecular barcoding, with unique molecular identifiers applied to normalize quantification of the TCRbeta repertoire. The public reads were reanalyzed by TCRdb: fastp trimming at Q25, MiXCR alignment, in-frame beta chains only. Identical CDR3 proteins give one entry, which carries the most common genes and DNA. The table for this sample lists 97,000 or so distinct CDR3 sequences; around 6% of them were counted only once. Together, the top ten hold 5.5% to 6.5% of the sample.

The sequences come from PBMCs, mostly from graft donor cells, collected 60 days after TCRalphabeta/CD19-depleted stem cell transplant. The receptors here all came from a female patient aged 2-9 years who had a stem cell transplant for Fanconi anemia, so the T cells may come from the graft donor.

The gene calls are TRBV5-1 and TRBJ2-7; no firm D call. Germline loops: CDR1 SGHRS, CDR2 YFSETQ. The V end was cut by 0 bases, the J end by 2 bases, with 9 bases between. The CDR3 covers 14 residues. The CDR3 here is CASSLDGSPYEQYF. CDR3 DNA sequence: TGCGCCAGCAGCTTGGACGGGTCACCCTACGAGCAGTACTTC.

This clonotype was counted many times. The V and J genes are TRBV10-3 and TRBJ2-7, with no clear D. Germline values: CDR1 ENHRY, CDR2 SYGVKD. V lost 6 bases and J 4 bases, leaving 10 bases between the germline ends. The CDR3 consists of 12 residues. The CDR3 nucleotides are TGTGCCATCAGCGGTGGCCCGTACGAGCAGTACTTC. Translated, it gives CAISGGPYEQYF.

This clonotype was seen ten or more times. V usage is TRBV11-3 and J usage is TRBJ2-3, with a weak D call TRBD2 (5 bases). Germline lookup yields CDR1 SGHNT and CDR2 YENEEA. The V gene lost 5 bases and the J gene lost 2 bases, with 14 bases spanning the gap. The CDR3 has 15 amino acids. The chain's CDR3 is CASSMDSSYTDTQYF. CDR3 bases: TGTGCCAGCAGCATGGACTCCTCTTACACAGATACGCAGTATTTT.

The chain recombines TRBV28 with TRBJ2-5; no clear D gene. CDR3 size: 13 residues. V was trimmed by 2 bases and J by 5 bases, leaving 9 bases between them. CDR1 is MDHEN and CDR2 is SYDVKM in the germline V gene. The CDR3 here is CASSLGIFETQYF. CDR3 nucleotide sequence: TGTGCCAGCAGTTTAGGAATTTTCGAGACCCAGTACTTC.

There are many counts of this clonotype. The chain links TRBV29-1 to TRBJ1-1, with 8 bases that match TRBD1. Per germline, CDR1 SQVTM and CDR2 ANQGSEA. The CDR3 is 12 residues long. Trimming cost V 7 bases and J 5 bases; bases outside gene matches: 6. CDR3 DNA sequence: TGCAGCGCTGCTCGGACAGGGACTGAAGCTTTCTTT. Protein: CSAARTGTEAFF.

This clonotype was counted only a few times. The chain couples TRBV25-1 to TRBJ2-5; weak D call: TRBD1 (5 bases). Trimming took off 3 bases at V and 4 bases at J, with 15 bases between the two ends. CDR3 length: 15 residues. Germline V lookup: CDR1 MGHDK, CDR2 SYGVNS. CDR3 residues: CASSDRPRGLETQYF. The CDR3 coding sequence is TGTGCCAGCAGTGATCGACCAAGGGGCCTAGAGACCCAGTACTTC.

This clonotype was counted many times. This chain links TRBV19 with TRBJ1-1; D gene unclear. The CDR3 is 11 amino acids. Germline values: CDR1 LNHDA, CDR2 SQIVND (reference sequence). Trimming shortened V by 5 bases and J by 6 bases, and 7 bases separated the two germline ends. Here the CDR3 reads CASSGSAEAFF. Here the CDR3 DNA reads TGTGCCAGTAGTGGATCAGCTGAAGCTTTCTTT.

This clonotype was detected only a few times. This chain connects TRBV18 to TRBJ2-3, with 12 positions matching TRBD2. Looked up from germline, CDR1 is KGHSH and CDR2 is LQKENI. The CDR3 runs to 14 residues. Losses at the gene ends were 4 bases for V and 6 bases for J; bases not matched to a gene: 2. The CDR3 spells CASSRTSGADTQYF. CDR3 bases: TGTGCCAGCTCACGGACTAGCGGGGCGGATACGCAGTATTTT.

This clonotype was observed many times. This sequence joins TRBV4-2 and TRBJ2-3, with TRBD1 identical over 9 bases. Germline loops: CDR1 LGHNA, CDR2 YNFKEQ. V lost 0 bases and J lost 3; bases outside the gene matches: 10. The CDR3 spans 18 residues. The chain's CDR3 is CASSQEPKTTGGTDTQYF. The CDR3 nucleotides are TGTGCCAGCAGCCAAGAGCCGAAGACGACAGGGGGGACAGATACGCAGTATTTT.

This clonotype was recorded many times. The V gene is TRBV5-1, the J gene TRBJ2-3, with D unclear. V was clipped by 0 bases and J by 0 bases, with 11 bases between them. The CDR3 consists of 16 residues. Looked up from germline, CDR1 is SGHRS and CDR2 is YFSETQ. For the CDR3, the DNA is TGCGCCAGCAGCTTGGTCACCCTACCTAGCACAGATACGCAGTATTTT. Translated: CASSLVTLPSTDTQYF.

This clonotype was counted many times. The chain has TRBV29-1 and TRBJ2-2; the match to TRBD1 covers 7 bases. The CDR3 has 15 residues. From germline, CDR1 is SQVTM and CDR2 ANQGSEA. V lost 7 bases to trimming and J lost 0 bases; unmatched junction nucleotides: 8. CDR3 region: CSAVPDRTNTGELFF. The CDR3 bases are TGCAGCGCCGTCCCGGACAGGACGAACACCGGGGAGCTGTTTTTT.

This clonotype was seen many times. The rearrangement joins TRBV28 to TRBJ1-6, with 7 bases aligning to TRBD1. CDR1 MDHEN and CDR2 SYDVKM come from the germline V gene. There are 15 residues in the CDR3. V trimming: 5 bases; J trimming: 5 bases; junction bases outside the gene matches: 6. The CDR3 DNA is TGTGCCAGCAGTCGACAGGGCCCCCATAATTCACCCCTCCACTTT. Amino acid sequence: CASSRQGPHNSPLHF.

This clonotype came up a few times. The genes are TRBV5-1 and TRBJ1-2; 10 bases align to TRBD1. The V and J ends lost 4 bases and 1 base, in that order; junction bases with no gene match: 10. The CDR3 extends over 17 amino acids. Per the germline V gene, CDR1 is SGHRS and CDR2 is YFSETQ. CDR3 sequence: CASSVPGTGENNYGYTF. The CDR3 DNA is TGCGCCAGCAGCGTTCCCGGGACAGGGGAGAATAACTATGGCTACACCTTC.

This clonotype has at least ten counts. V is TRBV4-1 and J is TRBJ2-7; D not resolved. The germline CDR1 and CDR2 sequences are MGHRA and YSYEKL. The CDR3 spans 15 residues. Trimming removed 0 bases from V and 0 bases from J, with 9 bases in between. CDR3 bases: TGCGCCAGCAGCCAAGAGGACCGTGTCTCCTACGAGCAGTACTTC. Its protein product is CASSQEDRVSYEQYF.

Many counts were recorded for this clonotype. The gene calls are TRBV20-1 and TRBJ2-7; the D gene is possibly TRBD1 (7 bases). In germline, CDR1 is DFQATT, CDR2 SNEGSKA (reference sequence). This CDR3 contains 13 residues. V dropped 6 bases and J dropped 3 bases, with 15 bases sitting between them. The CDR3 loop is CSATTGRNYEQYF. The CDR3 coding sequence is TGCAGTGCCACGACAGGGAGGAACTACGAGCAGTACTTC.

This clonotype has ten or more counts. The chain recombines TRBV12-3 or TRBV12-4 with TRBJ2-2; D is possibly TRBD1 (5 bases). V lost 4 bases and J lost 6, with 12 bases in between. The CDR3 sequence is 14 residues long. The CDR3 nucleotides are TGTGCCAGCAGTTCGTACAGGCTAGCCGGGGAGCTGTTTTTT. It specifies CASSSYRLAGELFF.

This clonotype was detected many times. The chain links TRBV12-3 or TRBV12-4 to TRBJ2-7; no clear D gene. Trimming left V 2 bases short and J 2 bases short, with 4 bases between. This CDR3 comprises 12 residues. CDR3 residues: CASSLFPYEQYF. The CDR3 DNA is TGTGCCAGCAGTTTATTCCCCTACGAGCAGTACTTC.

The chain carries TRBV7-2 and TRBJ2-5; TRBD2 is a possible D gene (5 bases). CDR1 is SGHTA and CDR2 is FQGNSA in the germline V gene. The CDR3 spans 17 residues. Trimming took off 4 bases at V and 1 base at J, with 19 bases between the two ends. CDR3 amino acids: CASSSTLPLLGQETQYF. The CDR3 DNA follows: TGTGCCAGCAGCTCAACCCTCCCACTACTAGGCCAAGAGACCCAGTACTTC.

The table lists this clonotype with many counts. The rearrangement uses TRBV7-9 and TRBJ2-7; TRBD1 matches 7 bases. Losses at the gene ends were 6 bases for V and 1 base for J; bases not matched to a gene: 6. The CDR3 loop spans 14 amino acids. Germline V gene sequence: CDR1 SEHNR, CDR2 FQNEAQ (reference sequence). The chain's CDR3 is CASREGAFSYEQYF. As DNA, the CDR3 is TGTGCCAGCAGAGAGGGGGCGTTTTCCTACGAGCAGTACTTC. The variable domain in full, with the rest retrieved from reference TRBV7-9 and TRBJ2-7, is DTGVSQNPRHKITKRGQNVTFRCDPISEHNRLYWYRQTLGQGPEFLTYFQNEAQLEKSRLLSDRFSAERPKGSFSTLEIQRTEQGDSAMYLCASREGAFSYEQYFGPGTRLTVT.

There are many counts of this clonotype. This chain connects TRBV12-3 or TRBV12-4 to TRBJ2-7; TRBD2 might be the D (5 bases). There are 14 residues in the CDR3. V was trimmed by 0 bases and J by 3 bases, leaving 9 bases between them. The CDR3 spells CASSLAGVRYEQYF. In nucleotides, the CDR3 is TGTGCCAGCAGTTTAGCGGGAGTGCGCTACGAGCAGTACTTC.

This clonotype was counted many times. The chain employs TRBV10-3 and TRBJ2-3; 8 bases map to TRBD2. The V and J ends lost 7 bases and 2 bases, in that order; junction bases with no gene match: 8. CDR3 length: 15 residues. Germline V gives CDR1 ENHRY, CDR2 SYGVKD. CDR3 nucleotides: TGTGCCATCACCAAGGGACTAGGATCCACAGATACGCAGTATTTT. Protein sequence: CAITKGLGSTDTQYF.

This clonotype appeared many times. The gene calls are TRBV3-1 and TRBJ2-7, with 7 positions matching TRBD1. Looked up from germline, CDR1 is LGHDT and CDR2 is YNNKEL (reference sequence). The CDR3 runs to 13 residues. V dropped 1 base and J dropped 4; count of bases not matched to a gene: 1. The CDR3 sequence: CASSQGRGYEQYF. The DNA for the CDR3 is TGTGCCAGCAGCCAAGGCAGGGGGTACGAGCAGTACTTC.

This clonotype was recorded many times. The CDR3 loop reads CSASGPGTSGSAFVGYEQYF. The CDR3 DNA sequence: TGCAGTGCTAGCGGGCCCGGGACTAGCGGGAGCGCTTTTGTGGGGTACGAGCAGTACTTC. The V and J genes are TRBV20-1 and TRBJ2-7; 14 bases agree with TRBD2. Germline-derived CDR1 and CDR2 are DFQATT and SNEGSKA (reference sequence). J lost 4 bases, V lost 3 bases, and 20 bases had no gene match. This CDR3 has 20 residues.

This chain links TRBV20-1 with TRBJ2-3; 16 bases fit TRBD2. Looked up from germline, CDR1 is DFQATT and CDR2 is SNEGSKA (reference sequence). The CDR3 loop spans 17 amino acids. The chain's CDR3 is CSPRGLAGGPRVDTQYF. The DNA for the CDR3 is TGCAGCCCCAGGGGACTAGCGGGGGGGCCCAGGGTAGATACGCAGTATTTT.

There are many counts of this clonotype. The genes are TRBV20-1 and TRBJ2-3; 8 bases are shared with TRBD2. The germline CDR1 and CDR2 sequences are DFQATT and SNEGSKA (reference sequence). Trimming took 1 base from V and 2 from J; bases not matched to a gene: 5. This CDR3 is 15 amino acids long. The CDR3 sequence is CSARVDGGATDTQYF. The CDR3 nucleotides read TGCAGTGCTAGAGTGGACGGGGGGGCCACAGATACGCAGTATTTT.

The chain uses TRBV3-1 and TRBJ2-2; 8 bases map to TRBD2. The germline CDR1 and CDR2 sequences are LGHDT and YNNKEL (reference sequence). Trimming took 10 bases from V and 5 from J; bases not matched to a gene: 12. This CDR3 is built from 15 residues. CDR3 protein: CATCQAGRATGELFF. DNA of the CDR3: TGTGCCACCTGCCAAGCCGGGAGGGCGACCGGGGAGCTGTTTTTT.

The CDR3 loop is CASSASGGAFADTQYF. CDR3 coding DNA: TGTGCCAGCAGCGCTAGCGGGGGGGCCTTCGCAGATACGCAGTATTTT. This chain joins TRBV11-2 and TRBJ2-3, with 12 bases aligning to TRBD2. Germline lookup yields CDR1 SGHAT and CDR2 FQNNGV. This CDR3 comprises 16 residues. V trimming: 5 bases; J trimming: 4 bases; junction bases outside the gene matches: 7.

This clonotype was picked up a small number of times. V is TRBV29-1 and J is TRBJ2-1, with TRBD2 matching over 16 bases. The CDR3 runs to 19 residues. V shed 5 bases, J shed 7 bases, and the junction held 17 bases outside the gene matches. In germline, CDR1 is SQVTM, CDR2 ANQGSEA. The CDR3 sequence: CSVFRGGLAGGITGNEQFF. In DNA form, the CDR3 reads TGCAGCGTTTTTCGTGGGGGACTAGCGGGAGGGATTACCGGAAATGAGCAGTTCTTC.

In its sample, this clonotype was seen a few times. The genes are TRBV5-1 and TRBJ2-7; D unresolved. In germline, CDR1 is SGHRS, CDR2 YFSETQ. Trimming stripped 0 bases from V and 2 bases from J, with 12 bases between. The CDR3 consists of 15 residues. The CDR3 region has the DNA TGCGCCAGCAGCTTGGAAGGCAGTACCACCTACGAGCAGTACTTC. Translation: CASSLEGSTTYEQYF.

This clonotype was observed once. The rearrangement joins TRBV3-1 to TRBJ2-2; 9 bases agree with TRBD2. This CDR3 is built from 18 residues. Germline CDR1 LGHDT, CDR2 YNNKEL (reference sequence). The trim removed 10 bases at V and 1 base at J, leaving 16 bases unmatched. CDR3 coding DNA: TGTGCCATCTGCTTCCGAACACGACTAGCGGAGAACACCGGGGAGCTGTTTTTT. It specifies CAICFRTRLAENTGELFF. The variable domain in full, completed from reference TRBV3-1 and TRBJ2-2, reads DTAVSQTPKYLVTQMGNDKSIKCEQNLGHDTMYWYKQDSKKFLKIMFSYNNKELIINETVPNRFSPKSPDKAHLNLHINSLELGDSAVYFCAICFRTRLAENTGELFFGEGSRLTVL.

The rearrangement uses TRBV2 and TRBJ2-7; 9 bases are a match to TRBD1. The CDR3 totals 14 residues. Germline lookup yields CDR1 SNHLY and CDR2 FYNNEI. With 6 bases clipped from V and 2 bases from J, the junction kept 5 bases outside the gene matches. CDR3 loop: CASSRQGGTYEQYF. The CDR3 DNA sequence: TGTGCCAGCAGCCGACAGGGGGGGACCTACGAGCAGTACTTC.